A selection of T cell receptor beta chains follows, all from one sample in a study of blood T cell repertoires in COVID-19. Profiling relied on immunoSEQ multiplex PCR, and the TCRdb table lists in-frame clones only, not all of them. Counted here are some 120,000 clones, around 85% occurring once; the ten biggest clones make up about 4.3%. The sequencing input was peripheral blood. The receptors here all came from a human donor in a cohort sampled during active COVID-19. Each CDR3 is given with its conserved first and last residue. The D gene is left open where the match is weak. Clone size appears in some rows only: once, few, many, or a class for an expanded clone.

abundance: -; j_gene: TRBJ1-1; d_gene: -; v_gene: TRBV5-6; CDR3nt: TGTGCCAGCAGCGAGACGGGCCCCCTAGCAGAAGCTTTCTTT; CDR3aa: CASSETGPLAEAFF
abundance: -; j_gene: TRBJ1-6; d_gene: TRBD1; v_gene: TRBV5-6; CDR3nt: TGTGCCAGCAGCCAACGGACAGGATGGGCCCATTCACCCCTCCACTTT; CDR3aa: CASSQRTGWAHSPLHF
abundance: -; j_gene: TRBJ1-2; d_gene: -; v_gene: TRBV9; CDR3nt: TGTGCCAGCAGCTCCCAACCCCTCACGCCAAGGACTGGGGATTTGGGCTACACCTTC; CDR3aa: CASSSQPLTPRTGDLGYTF
abundance: -; j_gene: TRBJ2-7; d_gene: -; v_gene: TRBV9; CDR3nt: TGTGCCAGCAGCGTAGGGGGCGTACCGACCTACGAGCAGTACTTC; CDR3aa: CASSVGGVPTYEQYF
abundance: -; j_gene: TRBJ2-5; d_gene: TRBD2; v_gene: TRBV7-8; CDR3nt: TGTGCCAGCAGCTTAGGATTGGCTAGCGGGAGGTTCTGGGGAGAGACCCAGTACTTC; CDR3aa: CASSLGLASGRFWGETQYF
abundance: few; j_gene: TRBJ2-5; d_gene: -; v_gene: TRBV14; CDR3nt: TGTGCCAGCAGCGGACAAACCAGTGGAGAGACCCAGTACTTC; CDR3aa: CASSGQTSGETQYF
abundance: -; j_gene: TRBJ1-5; d_gene: -; v_gene: TRBV6-2/TRBV6-3; CDR3nt: TGTGCCAGCAGTTACCAGGGTCAGCCCCAGCATTTT; CDR3aa: CASSYQGQPQHF
abundance: -; j_gene: TRBJ1-3; d_gene: -; v_gene: TRBV6-5; CDR3nt: TGTGCCAGCATTAACAGGGCCTCCGGAAACACCATATATTTT; CDR3aa: CASINRASGNTIYF
abundance: -; j_gene: TRBJ2-1; d_gene: TRBD1; v_gene: TRBV27; CDR3nt: TGTGCCTGCAGGCCGGTACAGGGGGCAAATGAGCAGTTCTTC; CDR3aa: CACRPVQGANEQFF
abundance: -; j_gene: TRBJ2-5; d_gene: TRBD2; v_gene: TRBV6-2/TRBV6-3; CDR3nt: TGTGCCAGCAGCCTCCCTAGCGGGAGGTCGGAGACCCAGTACTTC; CDR3aa: CASSLPSGRSETQYF
abundance: -; j_gene: TRBJ2-1; d_gene: TRBD2; v_gene: TRBV6-2/TRBV6-3; CDR3nt: TGTGCCAGCAGTTACCCCGTCTCGGGAGGCCCGTTTGGCGAGCAGTTCTTC; CDR3aa: CASSYPVSGGPFGEQFF
abundance: once; j_gene: TRBJ2-3; d_gene: TRBD2; v_gene: TRBV10-2; CDR3nt: TGCGCCAGCAGTGGTCTGGGACTAGGGGCAGATACGCAGTATTTT; CDR3aa: CASSGLGLGADTQYF
abundance: -; j_gene: TRBJ2-1; d_gene: -; v_gene: TRBV2; CDR3nt: TGTGCCAGCAGTGAAGGCGTCGGGAATGAGCAGTTCTTC; CDR3aa: CASSEGVGNEQFF
abundance: -; j_gene: TRBJ2-3; d_gene: -; v_gene: TRBV9; CDR3nt: TGTGCCAGCAGCCTCCCCACAGGGAGAAGCACAGATACGCAGTATTTT; CDR3aa: CASSLPTGRSTDTQYF
abundance: -; j_gene: TRBJ2-3; d_gene: TRBD2; v_gene: TRBV7-2; CDR3nt: TGTGCCAGCAGCCTGGGGGGGAGAGGAGATACGCAGTATTTT; CDR3aa: CASSLGGRGDTQYF
abundance: -; j_gene: TRBJ2-5; d_gene: TRBD2; v_gene: TRBV7-9; CDR3nt: TGTGCCAGCAGCCGGCGCCCACTAGCGGCGGGAGAGACCCAGTACTTC; CDR3aa: CASSRRPLAAGETQYF
abundance: -; j_gene: TRBJ1-6; d_gene: -; v_gene: TRBV27; CDR3nt: TGTGCCAGCAGTTCGTGGGCCCTACGGACAACAACAAATTCACCCCTCCACTTT; CDR3aa: CASSSWALRTTTNSPLHF
abundance: -; j_gene: TRBJ2-3; d_gene: TRBD2; v_gene: TRBV3-1/TRBV3-2; CDR3nt: TGTGCCAGCAGCCAAGGTTTTTTCGGGACTAGCGGGCAATCTAGCACAGATACGCAGTATTTT; CDR3aa: CASSQGFFGTSGQSSTDTQYF
abundance: once; j_gene: TRBJ1-2; d_gene: TRBD1; v_gene: TRBV19; CDR3nt: TGTGCCAGTAGTAAAGCTCCGGGACAGGGCTACACCTTC; CDR3aa: CASSKAPGQGYTF
abundance: -; j_gene: TRBJ1-2; d_gene: TRBD1; v_gene: TRBV2; CDR3nt: TGTGCCAAAAGACGGGGACAGGGGGATGGCTACACCTTC; CDR3aa: CAKRRGQGDGYTF
abundance: -; j_gene: TRBJ2-6; d_gene: TRBD1; v_gene: TRBV4-2; CDR3nt: TGTGCCAGCAGCCAAGATCCCTCAGGGGGCTCTGGGGCCAACGTCCTGACTTTC; CDR3aa: CASSQDPSGGSGANVLTF
abundance: -; j_gene: TRBJ2-3; d_gene: TRBD1; v_gene: TRBV7-2; CDR3nt: TGTGCCGCTAGACAGGGGGTTTACACAGATACGCAGTATTTT; CDR3aa: CAARQGVYTDTQYF
abundance: -; j_gene: TRBJ2-3; d_gene: -; v_gene: TRBV5-4; CDR3nt: TGTGCCAGCAGCTTGTCTAGGAGAGATACGCAGTATTTT; CDR3aa: CASSLSRRDTQYF